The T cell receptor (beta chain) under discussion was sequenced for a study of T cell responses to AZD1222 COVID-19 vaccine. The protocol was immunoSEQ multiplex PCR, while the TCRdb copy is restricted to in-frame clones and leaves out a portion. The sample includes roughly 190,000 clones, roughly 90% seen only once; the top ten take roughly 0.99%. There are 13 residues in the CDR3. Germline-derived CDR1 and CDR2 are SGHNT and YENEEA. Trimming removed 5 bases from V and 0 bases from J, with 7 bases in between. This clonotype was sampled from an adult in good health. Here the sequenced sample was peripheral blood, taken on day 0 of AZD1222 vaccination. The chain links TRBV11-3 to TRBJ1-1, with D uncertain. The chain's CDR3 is CASSRAVNTEAFF. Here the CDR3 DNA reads TGTGCCAGCAGCCGGGCAGTGAACACTGAAGCTTTCTTT.